The clone carrying this T cell receptor beta chain was detected a few times. The antigen remains unidentified. The sample comes from a study of regulatory T cells in long-lasting Graves disease. Study-level information: Newly diagnosed Graves' patients took antithyroid drugs under 3 months.

Construction of TCR beta libraries relied on iRepertoire HTBI primers and on Arm-PCR targeting CDR3 regions. Each CDR3 protein is one row after TCRdb ran MiXCR on the multiplex PCR reads. The sample shows hundreds of thousands of distinct CDR3 sequences, 15% to 20% of them seen only once. The CDR3 is made up of 14 amino acids. V lost 3 bases and J 0 bases, leaving 12 bases between the germline ends. Germline V gene lookup returns CDR1 DFQATT and CDR2 SNEGSKA (reference sequence). The time point: newly diagnosed GD, antithyroid drugs for less than 3 months. RNA isolated from PBMCs was used to make the TCR library. Study results and limitations: Persistent disease exhibited a predilection for TRBV28, TRBJ1-2 and TRBJ2-5.

The same data also contributed to another study, on T cells in Graves' hyperthyroidism and ophthalmopathy. That paper notes: The HTBI primer set served for first-round RT-PCR of the TCR CDR3. Ophthalmopathy cases were set apart from stable hyperthyroidism by a 13 V-J model.

This specimen consisted of peripheral blood mononuclear cells (PBMCs), obtained at new diagnosis, from a patient treated with antithyroid drugs. V is TRBV20-1 and J is TRBJ2-7; no clear D gene. The sequence was collected from a man younger than 35 with Graves disease. The CDR3 bases are TGCAGTGCTAGGATCCCGGCGAACTCCTACGAGCAGTACTTC. It is translated as CSARIPANSYEQYF.